This T cell receptor (beta chain) was obtained from a study of cytomegalovirus exposure and HLA in healthy donors. The count of this clone is one. Its antigen is as yet unknown. Broader study findings: There were under 200 TCR beta chains listed as cytomegalovirus-associated. Later analysis identified 15,000 to 20,000 TCR beta sequences associated with HLA alleles, using a false discovery rate threshold of 0.05.

PCR amplification relied on 60 Vbeta primers (plus 13 Jbeta primers). Data came from immunoSEQ multiplex PCR; TCRdb stores just in-frame clones and leaves some out. The sample includes roughly 170,000 clones, approximately 80% of them seen just once. Germline V gives CDR1 MGHRA, CDR2 YSYEKL. This CDR3 region has 14 residues. With 2 bases removed from V and 2 bases from J, the gap between germline ends came to 10 bases. The origin of this receptor is a girl aged 2-10 years in good health and CMV-seropositive. This chain joins TRBV4-1 and TRBJ2-7; D is unresolved. Specimen: PBMCs. The CDR3 spells CASSQLVTAYEQYF. In DNA form, the CDR3 reads TGCGCCAGCAGCCAACTTGTTACGGCCTACGAGCAGTACTTC.